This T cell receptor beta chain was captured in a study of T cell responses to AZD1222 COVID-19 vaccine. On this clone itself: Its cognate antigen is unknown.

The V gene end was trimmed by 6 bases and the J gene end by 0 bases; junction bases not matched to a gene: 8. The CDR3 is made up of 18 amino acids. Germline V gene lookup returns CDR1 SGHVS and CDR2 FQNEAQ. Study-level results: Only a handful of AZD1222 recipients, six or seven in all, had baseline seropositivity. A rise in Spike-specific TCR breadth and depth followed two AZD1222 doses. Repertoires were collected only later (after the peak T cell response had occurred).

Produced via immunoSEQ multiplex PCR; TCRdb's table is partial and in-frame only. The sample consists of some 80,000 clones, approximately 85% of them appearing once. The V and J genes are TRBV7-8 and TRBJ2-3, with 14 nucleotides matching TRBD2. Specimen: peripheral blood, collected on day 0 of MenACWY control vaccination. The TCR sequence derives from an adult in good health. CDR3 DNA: TGTGCCAGCAGGGGAGGGACTAGCGGGGGCTCTAGCACAGATACGCAGTATTTT. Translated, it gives CASRGGTSGGSSTDTQYF.